A selection of T cell receptor beta chains follows, all from one sample in a study of T-cell reconstitution after alpha-beta-depleted transplantation in children. TCRdb redid the calling of the PCR reads with MiXCR, one entry per CDR3 protein. The table lists fewer than 550,000 distinct CDR3 sequences, approximately 10% of them singletons. The material was PBMCs, mostly from graft donor cells, obtained 180 days after TCRalphabeta/CD19-depleted stem cell transplant. These receptors all come from a female patient aged 2 to 10 who had a stem cell transplant for aplastic anemia, so the T cells may come from the graft donor. Both conserved end residues are part of each CDR3. A D gene is named only where the DNA matches it firmly. The listing skips clone size in some rows; elsewhere it reads once, few, many or a size class.

cdr3_nt	cdr3_aa	j_call	clone_size	v_call	d_call
TGCGCCAGCAGCCCCCGGACAGGGGCTAACACTGAAGCTTTCTTT	CASSPRTGANTEAFF	TRBJ1-1	.	TRBV5-1	TRBD1
TGCAGCGTTGACGTTGGTGTGGATACGCAGTATTTT	CSVDVGVDTQYF	TRBJ2-3	many	TRBV29-1	.
TGCGCCAGCAGCTCGGCGGTCCGGGGAAGAAGGTACTATGGCTACACCTTC	CASSSAVRGRRYYGYTF	TRBJ1-2	few	TRBV5-1	.
TGTGCCAGCAGTTTATTACTTTTACACATTGGCACAGATACGCAGTATTTT	CASSLLLLHIGTDTQYF	TRBJ2-3	few	TRBV12-3/TRBV12-4	.
TGTGCCAGCAGTTTTGGGGACAGACTTCGTGAGACCCAGTACTTC	CASSFGDRLRETQYF	TRBJ2-5	many	TRBV28	TRBD1
TGCGCCAGCAGCCAAGATCTGGGAGTGGCATTCGAGCAGTTCTTC	CASSQDLGVAFEQFF	TRBJ2-1	many	TRBV4-3	.
TGTGCCAGCAGCCACGGTGGAGGGTTCTTC	CASSHGGGFF	TRBJ2-1	few	TRBV7-9	.
TGTGCCACAGCACCTCGCACAGATACGCAGTATTTT	CATAPRTDTQYF	TRBJ2-3	.	TRBV6-2/TRBV6-3	.
TGTGCCAGCAGCTTCGGGCAGGGCGCTATCTATGGCTACACCTTC	CASSFGQGAIYGYTF	TRBJ1-2	many	TRBV28	.
TGTGCCAGCAATGTGGGGACGGCGGGCAACGCTGAAGCTTTCTTT	CASNVGTAGNAEAFF	TRBJ1-1	.	TRBV6-1	.
TGCAGTGCAGCCCTGACAGTAACTAATGAAAAACTGTTTTTT	CSAALTVTNEKLFF	TRBJ1-4	.	TRBV20-1	.
TGTGCCACCAGCCCGCACAGCCTCTCTGGGGCCAACGTCCTGACTTTC	CATSPHSLSGANVLTF	TRBJ2-6	many	TRBV15	.
TGCAGCGCCGGACACTATGAAGCTTTCTTT	CSAGHYEAFF	TRBJ1-1	few	TRBV29-1	.
TGTGCCAGCAGCCACCAGACAGGGGGCCTGAGTCGGGAGACCCAGTACTTC	CASSHQTGGLSRETQYF	TRBJ2-5	many	TRBV3-1	TRBD1
TGTGCCAGCAGTAAGGGGGGCGGTCAGCCCCAGCATTTT	CASSKGGGQPQHF	TRBJ1-5	.	TRBV7-9	.
TGTGCCAGCTCACCAACAGGATTACCCTACGAGCAGTACTTC	CASSPTGLPYEQYF	TRBJ2-7	.	TRBV18	.
TGTGCCAGCAGCTTAAATCTGAGAGGAGAGACCCAGTACTTC	CASSLNLRGETQYF	TRBJ2-5	.	TRBV7-2	.
TGCAGCGTTGTACCCAGACTTAAGAACACTGAAGCTTTCTTT	CSVVPRLKNTEAFF	TRBJ1-1	few	TRBV29-1	.
TGTGCCAGCAGTTCCCATCGGTGGGACATAGGGCAAAATGAGCAGTTCTTC	CASSSHRWDIGQNEQFF	TRBJ2-1	.	TRBV27	.
TGTGCCAGCAGTTCTCCATCAGGGACAGGGGAAGCCGGGGAGCTGTTTTTT	CASSSPSGTGEAGELFF	TRBJ2-2	many	TRBV12-3/TRBV12-4	TRBD1
TGTGCCACCAGTCTGACTAGCGGGAGGCCTTACAATGAGCAGTTCTTC	CATSLTSGRPYNEQFF	TRBJ2-1	few	TRBV24-1	TRBD2
TGTGCCAGCAGCTCGGACAGGGAAAGAACTGAAGCTTTCTTT	CASSSDRERTEAFF	TRBJ1-1	few	TRBV7-9	TRBD1
TGTGCCAGCAGTTTTGGGCCAGTTCCCCCATGGGAGCAGTACTTC	CASSFGPVPPWEQYF	TRBJ2-7	.	TRBV12-3/TRBV12-4	.
TGTGCCAGCAGTACAGGGGGCCCCTTCTATGGCTACACCTTC	CASSTGGPFYGYTF	TRBJ1-2	.	TRBV27	TRBD1
TGTGCCAGCCGACAGGGGTTCCCGCAGAACACTGAAGCTTTCTTT	CASRQGFPQNTEAFF	TRBJ1-1	.	TRBV27	TRBD1
TGCAGCGTGATCCGGGACAATAACTATGGCTACACCTTC	CSVIRDNNYGYTF	TRBJ1-2	.	TRBV29-1	.
TGTGCCAGCAGCCCTGTCCCGGCGGGGGATACGCAGTATTTT	CASSPVPAGDTQYF	TRBJ2-3	.	TRBV2	.
TGTGCCAGCAGTCGGTGCTTTGAAGCTTTCTTT	CASSRCFEAFF	TRBJ1-1	once	TRBV2	.
TGTGCCAGCAGCTTAGCGGCCCGGACTACCGAGCAGTACTTC	CASSLAARTTEQYF	TRBJ2-7	few	TRBV7-9	.
TGTGCCAGCAGGATGAGGGGGAGCGAGCAGTACTTC	CASRMRGSEQYF	TRBJ2-7	.	TRBV28	.
TGTGCCAGCAGTTTATGGGGGACAGGGGGCTCCTACAATGAGCAGTTCTTC	CASSLWGTGGSYNEQFF	TRBJ2-1	few	TRBV27	TRBD1
TGTGCCAGCAGCTCCTCCCCACAGGGGCCCCAGGGGTCCCAGTACTTC	CASSSSPQGPQGSQYF	TRBJ2-5	few	TRBV11-2	TRBD1
TGCAGCGTTGCTAGCGGGACTAGCTCCTACAATGAGCAGTTCTTC	CSVASGTSSYNEQFF	TRBJ2-1	few	TRBV29-1	TRBD2
TGTGCCAGCAGCTTAAAAAGGGGCACTGAAGCTTTCTTT	CASSLKRGTEAFF	TRBJ1-1	few	TRBV7-3	.
TGCGCCAGCAGATCCACAGATTTTCTACCTGAAGCTTTCTTT	CASRSTDFLPEAFF	TRBJ1-1	.	TRBV10-2	.
TGTGCCAGCTCACCCCAGGGGTCCCAAGAGACCCAGTACTTC	CASSPQGSQETQYF	TRBJ2-5	many	TRBV18	.
TGTGCCAGCAGTCGACTAGCGGGAGTAGCCTACAATGAGCAGTTCTTC	CASSRLAGVAYNEQFF	TRBJ2-1	few	TRBV6-2/TRBV6-3	TRBD2
TGCAGTGCCCCTCCCGGACTAGCGGGGGCCACAGATACGCAGTATTTT	CSAPPGLAGATDTQYF	TRBJ2-3	few	TRBV20-1	TRBD2
TGTGCCAGCAGCAAGGCCCTGATGGGCGCGAAGGACGAGCAGTACTTC	CASSKALMGAKDEQYF	TRBJ2-7	few	TRBV5-4	.
TGTGCCAGCAGTGAAGGGACGCCTGGAAACACCATATATTTT	CASSEGTPGNTIYF	TRBJ1-3	few	TRBV28	.
TGTGCCAGCAGTTTTCGGGGGGATGGCAATCAGCCCCAGCATTTT	CASSFRGDGNQPQHF	TRBJ1-5	.	TRBV28	.
TGTGCCAGCAGTATACCCGGACTGAGGAACACCGGGGAGCTGTTTTTT	CASSIPGLRNTGELFF	TRBJ2-2	.	TRBV27	.
TGTGCCAGCAGCTTAGCGTCCAGGAGCTATGGCTACACCTTC	CASSLASRSYGYTF	TRBJ1-2	.	TRBV7-8	.
TGTGCCAGTAGTATCGGCGGTATTGAAGCTTTCTTT	CASSIGGIEAFF	TRBJ1-1	.	TRBV19	.
TGTGCCAGCAGGGAACCTCGGGACATACCTCACACCGGGGAGCTGTTTTTT	CASREPRDIPHTGELFF	TRBJ2-2	few	TRBV12-3/TRBV12-4	.
TGCGCCAGCAGCTTGGACAGGGATGGCTACACCTTC	CASSLDRDGYTF	TRBJ1-2	many	TRBV5-1	.
TGTGCCATCAGGGGGGATGGGGAGCTGTTTTTT	CAIRGDGELFF	TRBJ2-2	.	TRBV10-3	.
TGCAGTGCTGACCACCGGGGAGGCAATGAGCAGTTCTTC	CSADHRGGNEQFF	TRBJ2-1	many	TRBV20-1	.
TGCGCCAGCAGAACCGGGACAGGGTATACCGGGGAGCTGTTTTTT	CASRTGTGYTGELFF	TRBJ2-2	.	TRBV5-1	TRBD1